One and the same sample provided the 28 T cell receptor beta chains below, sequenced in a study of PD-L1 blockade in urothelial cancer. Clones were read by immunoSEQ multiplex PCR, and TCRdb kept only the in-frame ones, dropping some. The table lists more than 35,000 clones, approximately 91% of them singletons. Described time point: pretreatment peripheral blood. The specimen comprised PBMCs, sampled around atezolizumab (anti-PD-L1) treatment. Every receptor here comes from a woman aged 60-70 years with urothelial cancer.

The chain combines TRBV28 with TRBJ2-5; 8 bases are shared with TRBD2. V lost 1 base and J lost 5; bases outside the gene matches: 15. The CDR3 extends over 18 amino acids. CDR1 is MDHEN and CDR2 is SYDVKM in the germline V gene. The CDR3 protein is CASSLFLRSGRGWETQYF. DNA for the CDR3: TGTGCCAGCAGTTTATTTTTGAGAAGCGGGAGAGGGTGGGAGACCCAGTACTTC. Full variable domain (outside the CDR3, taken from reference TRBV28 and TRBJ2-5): DVKVTQSSRYLVKRTGEKVFLECVQDMDHENMFWYRQDPGLGLRLIYFSYDVKMKEKGDIPEGYSVSREKKERFSLILESASTNQTSMYLCASSLFLRSGRGWETQYFGPGTRLLVL.

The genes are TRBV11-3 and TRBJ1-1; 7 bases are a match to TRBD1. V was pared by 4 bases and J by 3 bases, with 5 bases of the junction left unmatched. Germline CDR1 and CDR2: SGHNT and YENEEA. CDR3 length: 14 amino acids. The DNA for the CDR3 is TGTGCCAGCAGCTCAGGGGGTCCAGACACTGAAGCTTTCTTT. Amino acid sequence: CASSSGGPDTEAFF.

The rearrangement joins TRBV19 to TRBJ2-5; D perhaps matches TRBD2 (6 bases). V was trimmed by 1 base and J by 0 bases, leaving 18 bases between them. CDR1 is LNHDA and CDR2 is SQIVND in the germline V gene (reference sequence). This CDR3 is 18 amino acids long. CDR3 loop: CASSIVFGIAEYQETQYF. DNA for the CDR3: TGTGCCAGTAGTATAGTATTCGGAATAGCGGAGTACCAAGAGACCCAGTACTTC.

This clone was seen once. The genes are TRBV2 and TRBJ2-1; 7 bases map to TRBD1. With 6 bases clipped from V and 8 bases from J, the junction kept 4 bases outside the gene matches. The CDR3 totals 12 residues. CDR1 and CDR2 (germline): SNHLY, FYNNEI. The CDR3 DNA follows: TGTGCCAGCAGGCAGGGGGTTGATGAGCAGTTCTTC. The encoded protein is CASRQGVDEQFF.

CDR3 DNA sequence: TGTGCCAGCAGCTTAGCGCTGGAAGCGGTTATCTACAATGAGCAGTTCTTC. It is translated as CASSLALEAVIYNEQFF. The V and J genes are TRBV7-2 and TRBJ2-1; D is perhaps TRBD2 (5 bases). The ends were cut back, 0 bases at V and 3 bases at J, with 15 bases in the middle. The CDR3 extends over 17 amino acids. CDR1 is SGHTA, CDR2 FQGNSA, per germline.

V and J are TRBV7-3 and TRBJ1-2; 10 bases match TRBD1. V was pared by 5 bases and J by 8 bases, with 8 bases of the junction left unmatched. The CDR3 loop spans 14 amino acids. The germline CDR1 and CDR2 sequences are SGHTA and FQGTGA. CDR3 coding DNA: TGTGCCAGCAGCCCACGACAGGGGGCAGGAGGCTACACCTTC. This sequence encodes CASSPRQGAGGYTF.

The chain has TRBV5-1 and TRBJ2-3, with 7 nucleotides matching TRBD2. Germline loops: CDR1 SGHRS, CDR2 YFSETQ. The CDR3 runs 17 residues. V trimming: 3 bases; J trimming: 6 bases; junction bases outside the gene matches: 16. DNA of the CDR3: TGCGCCAGCAGCTCCCGAGCGGGACGTGGAGTCGGGGATACGCAGTATTTT. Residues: CASSSRAGRGVGDTQYF.

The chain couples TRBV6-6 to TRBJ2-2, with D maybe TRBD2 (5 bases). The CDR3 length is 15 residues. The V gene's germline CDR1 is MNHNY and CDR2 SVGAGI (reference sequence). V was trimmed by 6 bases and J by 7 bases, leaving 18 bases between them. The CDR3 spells CASRLGGGHDGELFF. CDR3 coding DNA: TGTGCCAGCAGACTAGGAGGTGGGCATGACGGGGAGCTGTTTTTT.

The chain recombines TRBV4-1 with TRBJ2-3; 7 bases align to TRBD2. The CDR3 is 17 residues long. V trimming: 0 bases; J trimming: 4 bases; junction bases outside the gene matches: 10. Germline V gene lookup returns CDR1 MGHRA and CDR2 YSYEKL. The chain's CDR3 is CASSQEVGAGVADTQYF. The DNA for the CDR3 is TGCGCCAGCAGCCAAGAAGTCGGGGCGGGAGTTGCAGATACGCAGTATTTT.

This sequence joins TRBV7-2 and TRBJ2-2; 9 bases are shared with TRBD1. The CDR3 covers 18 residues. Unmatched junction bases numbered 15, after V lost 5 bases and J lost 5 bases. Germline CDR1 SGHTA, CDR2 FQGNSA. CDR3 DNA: TGTGCCAGCAGCCAGGGACAGGGAGGCGCGGGAAGGACCGGGGAGCTGTTTTTT. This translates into CASSQGQGGAGRTGELFF.

The CDR3: CASSPLAKNIQYF. Written as DNA, the CDR3 is TGTGCCAGCAGTCCACTAGCCAAAAACATTCAGTACTTC. The gene calls are TRBV27 and TRBJ2-4; D is undetermined. The V end lost 5 bases, the J end lost 0 bases, and 5 bases lay between the germline ends. The CDR3 sequence is 13 residues long. The V gene's germline CDR1 is MNHEY and CDR2 SMNVEV (reference sequence).

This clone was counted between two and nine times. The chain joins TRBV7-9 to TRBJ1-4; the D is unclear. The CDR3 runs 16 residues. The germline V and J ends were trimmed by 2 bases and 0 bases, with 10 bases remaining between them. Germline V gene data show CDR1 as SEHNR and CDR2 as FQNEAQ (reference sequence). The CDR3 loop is CASSLMGIATNEKLFF. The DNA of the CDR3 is TGTGCCAGCAGCTTAATGGGCATCGCAACTAATGAAAAACTGTTTTTT.

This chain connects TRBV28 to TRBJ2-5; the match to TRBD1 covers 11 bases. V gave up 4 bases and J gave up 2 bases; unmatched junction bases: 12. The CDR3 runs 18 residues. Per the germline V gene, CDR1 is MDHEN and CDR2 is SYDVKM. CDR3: CASSSRLLWDRGQETQYF. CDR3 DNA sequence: TGTGCCAGCAGTTCCCGTCTTTTGTGGGACAGGGGGCAAGAGACCCAGTACTTC.

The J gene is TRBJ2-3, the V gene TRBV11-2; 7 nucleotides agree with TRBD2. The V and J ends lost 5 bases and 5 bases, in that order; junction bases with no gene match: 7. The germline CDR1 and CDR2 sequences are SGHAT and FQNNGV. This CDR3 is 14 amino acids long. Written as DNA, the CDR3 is TGTGCCAGCAGCCGAGGGCGCGGGAGAGATACGCAGTATTTT. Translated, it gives CASSRGRGRDTQYF.

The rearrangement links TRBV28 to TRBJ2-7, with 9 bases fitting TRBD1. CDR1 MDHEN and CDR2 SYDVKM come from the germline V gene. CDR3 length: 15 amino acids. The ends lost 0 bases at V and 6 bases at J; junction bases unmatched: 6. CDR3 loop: CASSLWDRGFGEQYF. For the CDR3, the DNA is TGTGCCAGCAGTTTATGGGACAGGGGTTTCGGCGAGCAGTACTTC.

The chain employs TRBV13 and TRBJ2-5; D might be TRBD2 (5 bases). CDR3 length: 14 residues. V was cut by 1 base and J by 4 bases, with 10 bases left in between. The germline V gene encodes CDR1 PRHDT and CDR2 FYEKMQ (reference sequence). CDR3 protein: CASSLALARETQYF. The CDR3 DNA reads TGTGCCAGCAGCTTAGCCCTAGCCAGAGAGACCCAGTACTTC.

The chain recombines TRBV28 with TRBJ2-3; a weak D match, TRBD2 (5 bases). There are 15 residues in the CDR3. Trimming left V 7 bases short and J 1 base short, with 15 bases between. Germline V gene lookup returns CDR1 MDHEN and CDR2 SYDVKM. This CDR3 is CASTVLGGGTDTQYF. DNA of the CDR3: TGTGCCAGCACCGTACTAGGTGGGGGCACAGATACGCAGTATTTT.

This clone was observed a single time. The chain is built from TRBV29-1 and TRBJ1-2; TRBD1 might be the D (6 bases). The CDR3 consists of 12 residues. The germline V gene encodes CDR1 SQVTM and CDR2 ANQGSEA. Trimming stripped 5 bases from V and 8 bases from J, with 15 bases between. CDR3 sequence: CSVLTGPGGYTF. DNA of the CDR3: TGCAGCGTTCTGACAGGCCCTGGGGGCTACACCTTC.

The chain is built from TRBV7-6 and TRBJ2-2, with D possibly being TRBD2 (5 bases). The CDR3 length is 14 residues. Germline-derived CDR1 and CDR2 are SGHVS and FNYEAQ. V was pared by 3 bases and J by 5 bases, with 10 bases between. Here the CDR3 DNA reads TGTGCCAGCAGCTTTAGCGAGGGTACCGGGGAGCTGTTTTTT. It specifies CASSFSEGTGELFF.

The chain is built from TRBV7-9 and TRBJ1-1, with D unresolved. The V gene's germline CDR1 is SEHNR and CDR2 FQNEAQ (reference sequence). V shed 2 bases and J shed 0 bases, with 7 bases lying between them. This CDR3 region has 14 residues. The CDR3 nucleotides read TGTGCCAGCAGCTTATTCGAGATGAACACTGAAGCTTTCTTT. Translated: CASSLFEMNTEAFF.

The CDR3 protein is CSVQVGANNQPQHF. In nucleotides, the CDR3 is TGCAGCGTTCAGGTGGGTGCTAATAATCAGCCCCAGCATTTT. The rearrangement joins TRBV29-1 to TRBJ1-5; D gene ambiguous. Trimming took off 5 bases at V and 4 bases at J, with 15 bases between the two ends. Germline V lookup: CDR1 SQVTM, CDR2 ANQGSEA. This CDR3 is 14 amino acids long.

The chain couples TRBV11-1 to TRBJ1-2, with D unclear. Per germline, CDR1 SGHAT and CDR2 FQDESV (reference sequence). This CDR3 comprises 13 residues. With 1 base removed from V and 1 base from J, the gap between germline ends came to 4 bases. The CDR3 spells CASSLGSNYGYTF. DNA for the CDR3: TGTGCCAGCAGCTTAGGCAGTAACTATGGCTACACCTTC.

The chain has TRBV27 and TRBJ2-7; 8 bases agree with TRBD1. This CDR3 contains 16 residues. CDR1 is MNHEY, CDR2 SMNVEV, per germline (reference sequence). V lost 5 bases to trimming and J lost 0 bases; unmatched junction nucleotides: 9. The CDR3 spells CASSPTQGTGSYEQYF. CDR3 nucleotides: TGTGCCAGCAGTCCCACCCAGGGGACAGGCTCCTACGAGCAGTACTTC.

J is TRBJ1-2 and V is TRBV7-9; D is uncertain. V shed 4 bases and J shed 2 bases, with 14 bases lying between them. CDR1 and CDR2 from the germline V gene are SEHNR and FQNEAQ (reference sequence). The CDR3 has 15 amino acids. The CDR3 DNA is TGTGCCAGCAGCTCGCCGGCCGGGAAGAACTATGGCTACACCTTC. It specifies CASSSPAGKNYGYTF. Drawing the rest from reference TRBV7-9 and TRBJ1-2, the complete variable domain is DTGVSQNPRHKITKRGQNVTFRCDPISEHNRLYWYRQTLGQGPEFLTYFQNEAQLEKSRLLSDRFSAERPKGSFSTLEIQRTEQGDSAMYLCASSSPAGKNYGYTFGSGTRLTVV.

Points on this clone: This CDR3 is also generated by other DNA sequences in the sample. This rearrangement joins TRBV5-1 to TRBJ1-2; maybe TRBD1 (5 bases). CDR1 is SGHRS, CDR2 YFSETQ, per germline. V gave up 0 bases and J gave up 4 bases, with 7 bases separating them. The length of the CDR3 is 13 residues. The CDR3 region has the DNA TGCGCCAGCAGCTTGGGACAGAGCTATGGCTACACCTTC. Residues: CASSLGQSYGYTF.

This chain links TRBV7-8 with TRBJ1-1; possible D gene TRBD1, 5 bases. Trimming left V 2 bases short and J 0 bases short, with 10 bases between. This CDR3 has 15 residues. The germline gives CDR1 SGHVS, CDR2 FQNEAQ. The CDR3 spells CASSLKRQLNTEAFF. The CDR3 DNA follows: TGTGCCAGCAGCTTAAAGAGACAGCTGAACACTGAAGCTTTCTTT.

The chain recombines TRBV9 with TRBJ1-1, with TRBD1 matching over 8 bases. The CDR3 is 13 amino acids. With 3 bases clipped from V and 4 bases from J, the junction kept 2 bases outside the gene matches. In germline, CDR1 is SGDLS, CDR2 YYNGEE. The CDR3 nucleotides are TGTGCCAGCAGCGCCGGGACAGGCACTGAAGCTTTCTTT. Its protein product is CASSAGTGTEAFF. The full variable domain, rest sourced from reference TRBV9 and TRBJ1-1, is DSGVTQTPKHLITATGQRVTLRCSPRSGDLSVYWYQQSLDQGLQFLIQYYNGEERAKGNILERFSAQQFPDLHSELNLSSLELGDSALYFCASSAGTGTEAFFGQGTRLTVV.

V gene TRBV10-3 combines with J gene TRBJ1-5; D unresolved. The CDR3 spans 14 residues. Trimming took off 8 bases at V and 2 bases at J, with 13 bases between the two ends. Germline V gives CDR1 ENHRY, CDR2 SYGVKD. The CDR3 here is CAISPGRGNQPQHF. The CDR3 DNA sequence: TGTGCCATCTCCCCCGGGCGGGGCAATCAGCCCCAGCATTTT.